This T cell receptor beta chain was identified in a study of blood T cells in healthy people across ages (dated by TCRdb to about 2015). As for the study more broadly: In model experiments, roughly one uniquely barcoded TCR beta cDNA molecule per two T cells was captured by template switching. To track age-related changes in TCR beta repertoire diversity, the study relied on deep sequencing normalized with unique cDNA molecular identifiers. Donors were grouped into four age groups: young (average approximately 15 years), middle-aged (over 35), aged (around 60) and long-lived (over 80). To avoid experimental bias, donors of different ages were randomly spread across the sequencing lanes. The study analyzed two additional independent replicas of 1 million unique cDNA reads from the same blood draw for two donors, one aged 18 to 29 and one aged 80 or older. The paper as a whole reports these results and caveats: Estimates of total diversity based on one million sequenced T cells were considered lower bounds and underestimates. Observed TCR beta diversity correlated strongly with the percentage of naive T cells measured by flow cytometry. Compared with the aged group, the long-lived group had more naive CD4+ T cells, fewer expanded clones and increased TCR diversity, suggesting age selection. Because profiling used bulk unsorted PBMCs, naive and antigen-experienced compartments could not be compared conclusively. Because the CMV infection status of the donors was unknown, age-related changes in expanded clonotypes may potentially have been confounded. As age increased, observed TCR beta diversity per million T cells dropped in a roughly linear way, and a significant reduction was already evident by age roughly 40.

Receptor amplification or capture employed 5' RACE. Data came from an Illumina HiSeq 2500. A second 7 to 11 cycle PCR used a sample-barcoded 5' primer and a J-beta primer mix. A unique molecular identifier was introduced onto each TCR beta cDNA molecule by a template-switch 5' adaptor carrying 12 random nucleotides. Each sample yielded at least 2.5 million CDR3-containing paired-end reads. First-strand cDNA synthesis was performed from all RNA using the Mint cDNA synthesis kit, with priming by a TRBC-specific oligonucleotide. All cDNA was treated with uracil-DNA glycosylase and then went through a first 18-cycle PCR with the universal primers M1SS and BC2_uni_R. In the authors' own workflow: Each sample was normalized by randomly selecting 1 million high-quality reads, each carrying a distinct molecular identifier. Instead of being binned into consensus sequences, reads that shared molecular identifiers were thrown out. MiTCR, run with a Q25 quality threshold and the strictest error-elimination algorithm, handled CDR3 identification, clonotype clustering and error correction. A nonparametric unseen species model with Euler transformation was used to estimate a lower bound on total TCR beta diversity. TCRdb's own reprocessing of the public reads used fastp at Q25 and MiXCR and kept productive beta chains. Each CDR3 protein appears once, grouped with its most common genes and DNA. These V and J calls are TCRdb output, not the study's own analysis. This sample has hundreds of thousands of distinct CDR3 sequences in its table, and about 61% of those were observed once. The top ten clones comprise more than 25% of the sample.

Notes on this clonotype: What antigen it recognizes has not been identified. Per-nucleotide qualities are absent, and no much larger clonotype sits a single base away.

Donors were 40 or so systemically healthy Caucasian individuals from Russia aged roughly 6 to 100 years. Approximately 10 milliliters of peripheral blood were collected from each donor into EDTA-treated Vacutainer tubes. Ficoll-Paque density-gradient centrifugation was used to isolate PBMCs, with at least 6.5 million per sample. Trizol reagent was used to extract total RNA from the PBMCs, yielding at least 6 micrograms per sample. The percentages of naive CD45RAhigh/CD27high T cells were determined by flow cytometry on a PBMC aliquot from every donor. This TCR derives from a man aged 40-50 years in good health. The specimen sequenced was blood.

This receptor carries the CDR3 CASTRGVQGNEQFF. The nucleotide sequence reads as follows: TGTGCCAGCACTCGAGGGGTGCAAGGCAATGAGCAGTTCTTC. The rearranged segments are TRBV12-3 or TRBV12-4 and TRBJ2-1; the D element might be TRBD1 or TRBD2, as each aligns at 5 bases. CDR3 length: 14 amino acids, cysteine to phenylalanine. The sequence is cut down to CDR3 DNA, 42 bases in frame from base 1. Trimming costs V 7 bases and J 6 bases, and their ends lie 16 bases apart.